This TCR beta chain derives from a study of CD8+ T cells in alopecia areata (dated by TCRdb to the late 2010s). About the full investigation: Treated patients were enrolled in an open-label pilot trial of oral tofacitinib, 5 to 10 mg twice daily, for moderate-to-severe alopecia areata. Patients stayed on tofacitinib for 6 to 18 months and then had 6 months of follow-up off drug so that delayed response and recurrence could be assessed. The study used high-throughput TCRbeta sequencing to examine T cell clonal expansion in alopecia areata, in both the C3H/HeJ mouse model and human patients. Scalp tissue and sorted CD4+ and CD8+ peripheral blood T cells from patchy and totalis/universalis alopecia areata patients and from healthy controls were covered by human TCRbeta sequencing. Patients on tofacitinib were biopsied at baseline and after 4 and 24 weeks of treatment, and several of the patients also had a later scalp biopsy. Scalp clonality was compared across normal scalp (n=4), patchy alopecia areata scalp (n=8), and alopecia totalis/universalis scalp (n=8). RNA was obtained with the PAXgene miRNA kit for fixed scalp, the miRNeasy kit for PBMCs, and the RNeasy kit for mouse skin. TCRbeta CDR3 regions were amplified by immunoSEQ multiplex PCR with 35 Vbeta forward and 13 Jbeta reverse primers. What the work shows at the level of the full study, not this receptor alone: Unlike mouse skin, which is dominated by gammadelta T cells, normal human skin has resident alphabeta T cells that are also sequenced, and this complicates analysis of the scalp TCR repertoire. Compared with mice, TCR sequences shared between patients were less clear, possibly partly because of HLA diversity across the patient population. Compared with normal scalp, lesional scalp had higher clonality and more expanded CD8+ clones, particularly in alopecia totalis/universalis, a pattern that suggests antigenic drive.

Library generation was performed with the immunoSEQ multiplex PCR assay. For TCR sequencing, RNA was extracted from every sample and reverse transcribed into cDNA to serve as template. SuperScript III was used for first-strand cDNA synthesis, primed with a 2:1 mix of oligo-dT and random hexamers. Amplification bias was assessed with a synthetic immune receptor repertoire, and residual bias was removed computationally. The original pipeline was this. After raw reads were preprocessed to remove errors, the CDR3 was defined following IMGT conventions as running from the conserved cysteine to phenylalanine. Clonality was computed by normalizing Shannon entropy by log2 of the number of productive unique TCRs and subtracting the result from 1. Whether each scalp clone was CD4 or CD8 was inferred by checking scalp TCRbeta sequences against the CD4 and CD8 repertoires from sorted blood. Entries here come from immuneACCESS through TCRdb and include only in-frame sequences with V and J called. Some clones fail to appear in such tables; in the studies checked, an unresolved V gene covers under half of the shortfall, and the cause of the remainder is unknown. V and J calls and clone size are as listed in that table; D and trimming were resolved from the DNA. Present in this sample are 90,000 to 100,000 clones, roughly 41% of which were seen just once. The ten largest account for around 1.5% of the sample.

Lesional scalp punch biopsies and peripheral blood were collected from alopecia areata patients. PBMCs were separated by density centrifugation and stained for CD3, CD4 and CD8, after which CD4+ and CD8+ T cells were sorted on a FACSAria. Points on this clone: Its antigen is currently not known. Per-nucleotide qualities are absent, and no much larger clonotype sits a single base away.

The CDR3 holds 13 amino acids from the cysteine to the phenylalanine. Only CDR3 DNA is held: 39 bases, read in frame from base 1. V loses 1 base, J loses 3 bases, and the germline ends lie 6 bases apart. As encoded in the germline V gene, CDR1 is SGHTA while CDR2 is FQGNSA. The sequenced sample consisted of CD4+ T cells sorted from blood. The chain joins TRBV7-2 to TRBJ2-5, with the D gene not clear enough to name. This sequence originates from a human donor with alopecia areata. CDR3 loop: CASSLGRKETQYF. The DNA is TGTGCCAGCAGCTTAGGAAGAAAAGAGACCCAGTACTTC.